These T cell receptor beta chains were read from a single sample in a study of T cells in Graves' hyperthyroidism and ophthalmopathy. TCRdb called the multiplex PCR reads again in MiXCR, with one record for every CDR3 protein. This sample yields about 840,000 distinct CDR3 sequences, of which 38% are seen a single time; 7.5% to 9.5% belongs to the top ten. Source material: blood. All receptors derive from a man in his late teens or twenties with Graves' hyperthyroidism. CDR3s include the opening cysteine and the closing phenylalanine or tryptophan.

j_call	v_call	cdr3_aa
TRBJ2-5	TRBV12-3/TRBV12-4	CASSLTVRGETQYF
TRBJ2-7	TRBV29-1	CSVKGGGAQEQYF
TRBJ1-1	TRBV24-1	CATYDREGAFF
TRBJ1-1	TRBV20-1	CSPHPGHTEAFF
TRBJ2-7	TRBV29-1	CSAVKQGAWEQYF
TRBJ2-7	TRBV7-8	CASSLEQRSYEQYF
TRBJ1-1	TRBV9	CASSVEAEVNTEAFF
TRBJ1-3	TRBV7-6	CASGFRQGNTIYF
.	TRBV7-8	CASSSRDNEQFF
TRBJ2-2	TRBV6-1	CASRSPTSNTGELFF
TRBJ1-1	TRBV15	CATSRAGAKNTEAFF
TRBJ2-5	TRBV7-9	CASSESGPTRETQYF
TRBJ2-2	TRBV9	CASSETSGNTGELFF
TRBJ1-5	TRBV11-1	CASSLTGQFQTQHF
TRBJ1-3	TRBV7-2	CASGGFDGNTIYF
TRBJ2-2	TRBV20-1	CSATPSTGGGAGELFF
TRBJ1-3	TRBV10-3	CAISGTAPSSGNTIYF
TRBJ2-7	TRBV29-1	CSVGVWTSGSGVYEQYF
TRBJ1-5	TRBV20-1	CSARVGQAQHF
TRBJ2-7	TRBV6-5	CASSLDAFYEQYF
TRBJ1-6	TRBV6-6	CAGSYSASTASPLHF
TRBJ2-7	TRBV20-1	CSAIGGLSYEQYF
TRBJ1-3	TRBV12-3/TRBV12-4	CASTNTDSGNTIYF
TRBJ1-2	TRBV29-1	CSVGRELGGYTF
TRBJ2-7	TRBV6-2/TRBV6-3	CASSYGGNSYEQYF
TRBJ1-4	TRBV4-3	CASSQEGVSEKLFF